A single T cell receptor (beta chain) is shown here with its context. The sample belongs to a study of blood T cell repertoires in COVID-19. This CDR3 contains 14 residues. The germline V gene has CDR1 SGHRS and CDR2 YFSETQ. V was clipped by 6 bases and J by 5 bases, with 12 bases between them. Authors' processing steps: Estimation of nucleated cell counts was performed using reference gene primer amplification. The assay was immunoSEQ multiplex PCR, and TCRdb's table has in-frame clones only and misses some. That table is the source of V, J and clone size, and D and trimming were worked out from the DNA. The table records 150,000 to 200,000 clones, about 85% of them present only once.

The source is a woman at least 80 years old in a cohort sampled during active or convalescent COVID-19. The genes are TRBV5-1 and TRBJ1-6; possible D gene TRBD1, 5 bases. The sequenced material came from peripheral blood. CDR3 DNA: TGCGCCAGCACCCAGGGCCCAGATAATTCACCCCTCCACTTT. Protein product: CASTQGPDNSPLHF.